This T cell receptor (beta chain) was sequenced in a study of CD8+CD57+ T cells in acquired aplastic anemia (dated by TCRdb to between 2017 and 2018). Describing the broader study: On average, sorted CD4+ and CD8+ cells yielded about 3 ug of extracted DNA, with a range of about 0.18 to 27.4 ug. Beyond this particular receptor, the publication reports: Although under 35 CD8+ CDR3 sequences were shared by patients and controls, these sequences appeared highly expressed in patients and within the immunodominant clones of patients. CD8+ Simpson's diversity did not differ significantly between patients and healthy controls (P=0.060).

Trimming takes 0 bases from V and 5 bases from J, and the germline ends sit 7 bases apart. The cysteine opens and the phenylalanine closes a CDR3 of 13 amino acids. Of all the DNA, just the CDR3 is kept, 39 bases in frame from base 1. CDR1 is given as KGHDR and CDR2 as SFDVKD, both from the germline V gene. In this study, sorted CD4+ and CD8+ T cells from the blood of healthy subjects and of severe aplastic anemia patients had their TCR repertoires deep-sequenced. Ficoll-Paque density gradient centrifugation was used to isolate peripheral blood mononuclear cells. Before DNA extraction, CD4+ and CD8+ T cells were sorted by FACS or by magnetic beads. Profiling of TCR beta VDJ combinations and CDR3 sequences used genomic DNA as the template. An Illumina HiSeq 2000 was used for TCR repertoire sequencing. Per the original workflow: Repertoire assessment relied on Simpson's diversity index, CDR3 size and DJ length profiles, and TRBV/TRBJ rearrangement plots. Whichever DNA sequence was most abundant in the deep sequencing data was defined as the immunodominant clone. CDR3 amino acid sequences were screened for sharing across subjects and compared with published repertoires and the VDJdb database. The public reads were run again by TCRdb, first through fastp at Q25 and then through MiXCR, and only productive beta chains were kept. When rows share a CDR3 protein, they turn into one entry using the most common DNA and genes. None of the V and J calls come from the authors' own analysis; TCRdb made them. Here the sample has 250,000 to 300,000 distinct CDR3 sequences; around three fifths occur a single time. The biggest ten clones account for roughly 8% of the sample.

Turning to this clonotype: The target of this receptor is not known. No much larger clone exists at a distance of one base, and base qualities are not known.

The specimen sequenced was sorted CD4+, CD8+, or CD8+CD57+ T cells (not recorded which) from PBMCs. This sequence originates from a human donor with severe aplastic anemia or a healthy control (not recorded which). The rearranged chain carries TRBV24-1 and TRBJ2-7, and possibly TRBD2, on 5 matching bases. The CDR3 is CATSDLPGDEQYF. The DNA sequence follows: TGTGCCACCAGTGATTTGCCCGGGGACGAGCAGTACTTC.